This T cell receptor (beta chain) was observed in a study of technical replicates of blood from four donors. The method was immunoSEQ multiplex PCR; TCRdb's version includes in-frame clones alone and lacks a portion of them. The sample gives fewer than 85,000 clones, under 95% of which show up once; about 0.4% is in the top ten. The CDR3 covers 12 residues. V was trimmed by 5 bases and J by 8 bases, leaving 15 bases between them. Germline V gives CDR1 GTSNPN, CDR2 SVGIG (reference sequence). V usage is TRBV30 and J usage is TRBJ1-2; possible D gene TRBD1, 5 bases. Sequenced: T cells isolated from PBMCs. This sequence was found in a human donor in good health. CDR3 amino acids: CAWRSGGVGYTF. The CDR3 DNA follows: TGTGCCTGGCGTTCGGGGGGGGTCGGCTACACCTTC.